This is a list of T cell receptor beta chains from one sample in a study of shared clonotypes between healthy human individuals. The repertoire was sequenced with immunoSEQ multiplex PCR; TCRdb's copy has only in-frame clones and lacks some. The sample records about 1.1 million clones, 75% to 85% being singletons. The source material was memory CD4+ T cells from PBMCs. The receptors were gathered from a man between 18 and 35 years old in good health. Some clones in this sample may be carry-over from other donors' samples. Each CDR3 is given with its conserved first and last residue. The D gene is left open where the match is weak. Expanded clones get a size class; other rows say once, few or many, or leave the size out.

V gene	CDR3 length	J gene	D gene	clone size	CDR3 protein	CDR3 DNA
TRBV9	15	TRBJ2-1	NA	NA	CASSVGASDLNEQFF	TGTGCCAGCAGCGTAGGGGCTAGCGACCTTAATGAGCAGTTCTTC
TRBV5-6	16	TRBJ2-1	NA	NA	CASSPPWGASYNEQFF	TGTGCCAGCAGCCCACCGTGGGGCGCCTCCTACAATGAGCAGTTCTTC
TRBV5-1	11	TRBJ2-7	NA	NA	CASSQNYEQYF	TGCGCCAGCAGCCAAAATTACGAGCAGTACTTC
TRBV5-5	12	TRBJ1-2	NA	NA	CASSVGRDGYTF	TGTGCCAGCAGCGTTGGCCGCGATGGCTACACCTTC
TRBV5-1	15	TRBJ2-2	TRBD2	few	CASSLVTSATGELFF	TGCGCCAGCAGCTTGGTCACTAGCGCTACCGGGGAGCTGTTTTTT
TRBV5-4	15	TRBJ2-1	TRBD2	NA	CASSRRIAGEDEQFF	TGTGCCAGCAGCCGGAGGATAGCGGGGGAGGATGAGCAGTTCTTC
TRBV27	13	TRBJ1-5	NA	NA	CASSLLGGQPQHF	TGTGCCAGCAGTTTACTAGGGGGTCAGCCCCAGCATTTT
TRBV5-1	14	TRBJ2-3	TRBD1	NA	CASSGQGNSDTQYF	TGCGCCAGCAGTGGACAGGGGAATTCAGATACGCAGTATTTT
TRBV2	15	TRBJ2-7	NA	few	CASRATGGIGYEQYF	TGTGCCAGCAGAGCGACAGGCGGTATCGGTTACGAGCAGTACTTC
TRBV10-2	13	TRBJ1-2	NA	NA	CASTPRGNYGYTF	TGCGCCAGCACCCCGCGGGGTAACTATGGCTACACCTTC
TRBV28	12	TRBJ1-2	NA	NA	CASSLRGYGYTF	TGTGCCAGCAGTTTGAGGGGTTACGGCTACACCTTC
TRBV5-4	16	TRBJ2-2	TRBD1	NA	CASSLAGQGNTGELFF	TGTGCCAGCAGCTTGGCAGGACAGGGGAACACCGGGGAGCTGTTTTTT
TRBV10-3	14	TRBJ2-3	TRBD1	NA	CAISLTGVGDTQYF	TGTGCCATCAGTTTAACAGGGGTAGGAGATACGCAGTATTTT
TRBV30	12	TRBJ2-7	NA	NA	CAWSPTGREQYF	TGTGCCTGGAGCCCGACGGGGAGAGAGCAGTACTTC
TRBV5-6	13	TRBJ2-2	NA	NA	CASSSENTGELFF	TGTGCCAGCAGCTCGGAAAACACCGGGGAGCTGTTTTTT
TRBV6-5	14	TRBJ2-7	NA	NA	CASSYSKGRYEQYF	TGTGCCAGCAGTTACTCGAAGGGGAGGTACGAGCAGTACTTC
TRBV9	15	TRBJ2-2	NA	NA	CASSVVGRWTGELFF	TGTGCCAGCAGCGTAGTAGGGCGATGGACCGGGGAGCTGTTTTTT
TRBV5-4	15	TRBJ2-4	NA	NA	CASSLGPQAKNIQYF	TGTGCCAGCAGCTTGGGCCCCCAGGCCAAAAACATTCAGTACTTC
TRBV27	17	TRBJ2-6	TRBD2	NA	CASSRLAGGYGANVLTF	TGTGCCAGCAGCCGACTAGCGGGAGGGTATGGGGCCAACGTCCTGACTTTC
TRBV9	15	TRBJ2-7	NA	NA	CASSVDPVSTVEQYF	TGTGCCAGCAGCGTAGATCCCGTCAGTACGGTGGAGCAGTACTTC
TRBV7-2	14	TRBJ2-3	NA	NA	CASSLAAVIDTQYF	TGTGCCAGCAGCTTAGCAGCAGTTATAGATACGCAGTATTTT
TRBV20-1	10	TRBJ2-5	NA	NA	CSAIPTAQYF	TGCAGTGCTATACCGACGGCCCAGTACTTC
TRBV7-3	14	TRBJ2-1	NA	few	CASSLVGLYNEQFF	TGTGCCAGCAGCCTAGTGGGACTCTACAATGAGCAGTTCTTC
TRBV6-6	14	TRBJ1-2	NA	NA	CASSTRVQGYGYTF	TGTGCCAGCTCTACTCGCGTACAGGGCTATGGCTACACCTTC
TRBV25-1	12	TRBJ2-1	NA	NA	CASSASSNEQFF	TGTGCCAGCAGCGCGTCTTCCAATGAGCAGTTCTTC
TRBV7-9	14	TRBJ2-7	NA	NA	CASSKGTGSYEQYF	TGTGCCAGCAGCAAGGGGACGGGCTCCTACGAGCAGTACTTC
TRBV28	15	TRBJ2-1	TRBD2	NA	CASSLAGGTYNEQFF	TGTGCCAGCAGTTTAGCGGGAGGGACCTACAATGAGCAGTTCTTC
TRBV4-3	15	TRBJ2-5	NA	once	CASSQDYLGAETQYF	TGCGCCAGCAGCCAAGATTACCTGGGGGCGGAGACCCAGTACTTC